This T cell receptor beta chain was profiled in a study of beta chain features in type 1 diabetes. Broader study findings: When Type 1 diabetes patients were examined, their TCRB CDR3s proved moderately but significantly shorter in all four CD4+ subsets.

Every isolated RNA sample was fully reverse transcribed, so sequencing captured expressed TCRB transcripts. Generated by immunoSEQ multiplex PCR, the TCRdb table keeps only in-frame clones and is missing some. The sample contains hundreds of thousands of clones, over 11% of which appear only once. This clone was observed a few times. Its antigen is unknown. The identical CDR3 is also encoded by other nucleotide sequences in the sample. This CDR3 comprises 15 residues. The germline V and J ends were trimmed by 0 bases and 4 bases, with 9 bases remaining between them. CDR1 is LNHNV, CDR2 YYDKDF, per germline (reference sequence). Purities in excess of 98% were seen in all sorted populations.

V is TRBV15 and J is TRBJ1-4, with D tentatively TRBD1 (5 bases). This clonotype was obtained from a man between 18 and 29 years old with type 1 diabetes. Sequencing used naive CD4+ T cells from blood. CDR3: CATSRDPGGNEKLFF. CDR3 nucleotide sequence: TGTGCCACCAGCAGAGATCCCGGGGGTAATGAAAAACTGTTTTTT.